The 3 T cell receptor beta chains below were found in one sample sequenced in a study of vaccination effects on CD4 cells after COVID-19. Using viral peptide pools, the ViraFEST assay grew out antigen-specific CD4+ T cells prior to sequencing. At the end of 9 to 11 days of culture, CD4+ T cells were isolated. Confirmation by PCR established that the person had SARS-CoV-2 infection between March and December 2020. It was two doses of either the BNT162b2 or mRNA-1273 vaccine that participants received. These receptors are not linked to any known antigen. Clones were sequenced by immunoSEQ multiplex PCR, and TCRdb holds only the in-frame ones, with some missing. Of approximately 15,000 clones listed, roughly 70% are singletons. The sequences come from CD4+ T cells from PBMCs cultured with HCoV-NL63 spike peptides, collected after COVID-19 vaccination. The source is a human donor who had a prior SARS-CoV-2 infection.

This clone was observed a handful of times. The gene calls are TRBV4-2 and TRBJ2-2, with D possibly TRBD1 on 5 matching bases. Trimming left V 8 bases short and J 3 bases short, with 13 bases between. Germline V lookup: CDR1 LGHNA, CDR2 YNFKEQ. The CDR3 is made up of 14 amino acids. The CDR3 DNA follows: TGTGCCAGCCGACAGCTAAGTCACACCGGGGAGCTGTTTTTT. It codes for CASRQLSHTGELFF.

V is TRBV3-1 (or the pseudogene TRBV3-2) and J is TRBJ2-3; D is undetermined. Germline V gene lookup returns CDR1 LGHDT and CDR2 YNNKEL (reference sequence). With 2 bases removed from V and 5 bases from J, the gap between germline ends came to 8 bases. The CDR3 is made up of 13 amino acids. CDR3 protein: CASSQFNGDTQYF. The CDR3 DNA follows: TGTGCCAGCAGCCAATTCAACGGAGATACGCAGTATTTT.

This clone was counted once. V usage is TRBV5-1 and J usage is TRBJ2-1, with 14 bases aligning to TRBD2. The germline CDR1 and CDR2 sequences are SGHRS and YFSETQ. CDR3 length: 16 amino acids. After removal of 4 bases from V and 7 bases from J, the junction contained 7 bases not matched to a gene. CDR3 DNA: TGCGCCAGCAGCCCTCCGACTAGCGGGGGGGCGAATGAGCAGTTCTTC. Residues: CASSPPTSGGANEQFF. The complete variable domain, with remaining parts taken from reference TRBV5-1 and TRBJ2-1, reads KAGVTQTPRYLIKTRGQQVTLSCSPISGHRSVSWYQQTPGQGLQFLFEYFSETQRNKGNFPGRFSGRQFSNSRSEMNVSTLELGDSALYLCASSPPTSGGANEQFFGPGTRLTVL.